The 30 T cell receptor beta chains below were found in one sample sequenced in a study of blood T cell repertoires in COVID-19. Clones were read by immunoSEQ multiplex PCR, and TCRdb kept only the in-frame ones, dropping some. The sample records 150,000 or so clones, roughly nine tenths being singletons. The sequencing input was peripheral blood. These TCRs come from a man aged 55 to 69 with active or convalescent COVID-19.

The chain has TRBV19 and TRBJ1-3; possible D gene TRBD1, 5 bases. This CDR3 comprises 18 residues. V shed 1 base and J shed 0 bases, with 16 bases lying between them. The germline V gene has CDR1 LNHDA and CDR2 SQIVND (reference sequence). The CDR3 loop is CASSIAGLYLHSGNTIYF. For the CDR3, the DNA is TGTGCCAGTAGTATAGCGGGACTCTACCTTCACTCTGGAAACACCATATATTTT.

The V and J genes are TRBV4-2 and TRBJ1-3; D gene unclear. Trimming removed 0 bases from V and 2 bases from J, with 8 bases in between. The CDR3 has 15 residues. CDR1 is LGHNA, CDR2 YNFKEQ, per germline. CDR3 loop: CASSQDFQTGNTIYF. For the CDR3, the DNA is TGTGCCAGCAGCCAAGATTTTCAGACTGGAAACACCATATATTTT.

CDR3 protein: CASSVSGSNQPQHF. Written as DNA, the CDR3 is TGTGCCAGCAGCGTGAGCGGGAGCAATCAGCCCCAGCATTTT. V is TRBV9 and J is TRBJ1-5; unclear D gene. The CDR3 has 14 amino acids. Germline loops: CDR1 SGDLS, CDR2 YYNGEE. V lost 2 bases and J lost 1, with 7 bases in between.

The rearrangement uses TRBV11-2 and TRBJ2-3; the match to TRBD1 covers 7 bases. Germline V gene data show CDR1 as SGHAT and CDR2 as FQNNGV. Losses at the gene ends were 5 bases for V and 6 bases for J; bases not matched to a gene: 2. The length of the CDR3 is 12 residues. In nucleotides, the CDR3 is TGTGCCAGCAGCGAACAGGGGGATACGCAGTATTTT. Residues: CASSEQGDTQYF.

The chain recombines TRBV18 with TRBJ1-5; possible D gene TRBD1, 5 bases. CDR1 KGHSH and CDR2 LQKENI come from the germline V gene. Trimming removed 0 bases from V and 3 bases from J, with 15 bases in between. This CDR3 comprises 17 residues. CDR3 DNA sequence: TGTGCCAGCTCACCACCGCGGGGAGACAGTAACAATCAGCCCCAGCATTTT. This translates into CASSPPRGDSNNQPQHF. Drawing the rest from reference TRBV18 and TRBJ1-5, the complete variable domain is NAGVMQNPRHLVRRRGQEARLRCSPMKGHSHVYWYRQLPEEGLKFMVYLQKENIIDESGMPKERFSAEFPKEGPSILRIQQVVRGDSAAYFCASSPPRGDSNNQPQHFGDGTRLSIL.

The chain is built from TRBV6-2 or TRBV6-3 and TRBJ1-1; TRBD1 might be the D (6 bases). V was trimmed by 5 bases and J by 4 bases, leaving 14 bases between them. Germline V gene lookup returns CDR1 MNHEY and CDR2 SVGEGT. CDR3 length: 14 residues. The CDR3 DNA reads as TGTGCCAGCAGTCTGGGGGGGGCTACCACTGAAGCTTTCTTT. Protein sequence: CASSLGGATTEAFF.

The table lists this clone with a count of one. The chain couples TRBV6-5 to TRBJ1-2, with D possibly being TRBD1 (5 bases). The CDR3 extends over 16 amino acids. V lost 0 bases and J lost 8, with 19 bases in between. The V gene's germline CDR1 is MNHEY and CDR2 SVGAGI. This CDR3 is CASSYSSQGKIGGYTF. CDR3 in DNA: TGTGCCAGCAGTTACTCGTCGCAGGGAAAGATAGGGGGCTACACCTTC.

The chain carries TRBV19 and TRBJ2-3; a weak D match, TRBD2 (5 bases). Germline loops: CDR1 LNHDA, CDR2 SQIVND (reference sequence). V was shortened by 5 bases and J by 6 bases, with 6 bases between the two germline ends. The CDR3 consists of 11 residues. Here the CDR3 DNA reads TGTGCCAGTAGTCGCGGGGATACGCAGTATTTT. It encodes CASSRGDTQYF.

The CDR3 is CASSGDRAGGYTF. Written as DNA, the CDR3 is TGTGCCAGCAGCGGGGACAGGGCCGGTGGCTACACCTTC. The genes are TRBV7-8 and TRBJ1-2, with 9 positions matching TRBD1. Trimming took 5 bases from V and 7 from J; bases not matched to a gene: 5. Germline CDR1 is SGHVS and CDR2 is FQNEAQ. The CDR3 is 13 amino acids.

The rearrangement links TRBV5-1 to TRBJ1-2, with 9 positions matching TRBD1. This CDR3 region has 13 residues. The germline V gene encodes CDR1 SGHRS and CDR2 YFSETQ. The V gene end was trimmed by 3 bases and the J gene end by 8 bases; junction bases not matched to a gene: 5. CDR3 bases: TGCGCCAGCAGCTCGGATGACAGGGGGGGCTACACCTTC. This translates into CASSSDDRGGYTF.

The J gene is TRBJ2-7, the V gene TRBV5-4; a possible D gene is TRBD1 (6 bases). V was cut by 4 bases and J by 5 bases, with 19 bases left in between. This CDR3 is 15 amino acids long. CDR1 SGHNT and CDR2 YYREEE come from the germline V gene (reference sequence). DNA for the CDR3: TGTGCCAGCAGCAAGGGACACCTCTTGTACGACGAGCAGTACTTC. As protein: CASSKGHLLYDEQYF.

The rearrangement joins TRBV19 to TRBJ1-5; D is unresolved. This CDR3 region has 16 residues. Per germline, CDR1 LNHDA and CDR2 SQIVND (reference sequence). The V and J ends lost 3 bases and 0 bases respectively, with 12 bases between them. DNA of the CDR3: TGTGCCAGTAGTATGTGGCAGAAATATAGCAATCAGCCCCAGCATTTT. Its protein is CASSMWQKYSNQPQHF.

V gene TRBV30 combines with J gene TRBJ2-4; D is possibly TRBD1 (5 bases). Trimming took 0 bases from V and 7 from J, leaving 16 bases between them. Germline V gene data show CDR1 as GTSNPN and CDR2 as SVGIG (reference sequence). This CDR3 has 15 residues. The CDR3 region is CAWSVGRPGQNIQYF. As DNA, the CDR3 is TGTGCCTGGAGTGTCGGTCGGCCAGGGCAGAACATTCAGTACTTC.

The genes are TRBV6-4 and TRBJ2-7, with 10 bases that match TRBD2. The CDR3 loop spans 16 amino acids. Germline V gene sequence: CDR1 MRHNA, CDR2 SNTAGT. After removal of 5 bases from V and 3 bases from J, the junction contained 10 bases not matched to a gene. The CDR3 loop reads CASSPLAGVSLYEQYF. CDR3 coding DNA: TGTGCCAGCAGTCCTCTAGCGGGAGTATCACTCTACGAGCAGTACTTC.

The table lists this clone with a count of one. This chain joins TRBV30 and TRBJ2-7, with 10 bases matching TRBD1. The J segment lost 0 bases and the V segment lost 5 bases, leaving 7 bases of the junction unmatched. The CDR3 totals 15 residues. CDR1 GTSNPN and CDR2 SVGIG come from the germline V gene (reference sequence). The CDR3 nucleotides are TGTGCCTGGGCCGGGACAGGGGCCAGCTCCTACGAGCAGTACTTC. Translation gives CAWAGTGASSYEQYF. The variable domain in full, with the rest retrieved from reference TRBV30 and TRBJ2-7, is SQTIHQWPATLVQPVGSPLSLECTVEGTSNPNLYWYRQAAGRGLQLLFYSVGIGQISSEVPQNLSASRPQDRQFILSSKKLLLSDSGFYLCAWAGTGASSYEQYFGPGTRLTVT.

The chain recombines TRBV7-9 with TRBJ1-1; TRBD1 might be the D (5 bases). The V gene lost 6 bases and the J gene lost 2 bases, with 13 bases spanning the gap. Germline loops: CDR1 SEHNR, CDR2 FQNEAQ (reference sequence). This CDR3 spans 14 amino acids. CDR3 DNA: TGTGCCAGCAGTATTAGGGGTACCAACACTGAAGCTTTCTTT. Protein sequence: CASSIRGTNTEAFF.

The chain couples TRBV5-1 to TRBJ1-6, with TRBD1 as a possible D gene (6 bases). V was shortened by 7 bases and J by 5 bases, with 16 bases between the two germline ends. The germline gives CDR1 SGHRS, CDR2 YFSETQ. The CDR3 length is 15 residues. In nucleotides, the CDR3 is TGCGCCAGCCGGCTCCGGACAGACCATAATTCACCCCTCCACTTT. Translating it yields CASRLRTDHNSPLHF.

The chain recombines TRBV6-5 with TRBJ1-2; D may be TRBD1 (6 bases). Germline V gene data show CDR1 as MNHEY and CDR2 as SVGAGI. CDR3 length: 15 residues. V lost 3 bases to trimming and J lost 5 bases, with 16 bases between them. The CDR3 sequence: CASSYMGAGNYGYTF. CDR3 DNA: TGTGCCAGCAGTTATATGGGGGCGGGTAATTATGGCTACACCTTC.

The V gene is TRBV27, the J gene TRBJ1-2; D is possibly TRBD1 (5 bases). Looked up from germline, CDR1 is MNHEY and CDR2 is SMNVEV (reference sequence). This CDR3 region has 13 residues. Trimming cost V 2 bases and J 5 bases, with 9 bases left between them. DNA for the CDR3: TGTGCCAGCAGTTTACGGGGGAGGTATGGCTACACCTTC. Protein product: CASSLRGRYGYTF.

V is TRBV7-9 and J is TRBJ1-1, with 7 bases lining up with TRBD1. The CDR3 consists of 13 residues. Germline lookup yields CDR1 SEHNR and CDR2 FQNEAQ (reference sequence). J was trimmed by 6 bases and V by 5 bases; bases with no gene match: 6. The DNA of the CDR3 is TGTGCCAGCAGCCAGACAGGGATGCCTGAAGCTTTCTTT. As protein: CASSQTGMPEAFF.

The V call is TRBV4-2, the J call TRBJ2-2; 8 nucleotides line up with TRBD2. Germline V lookup: CDR1 LGHNA, CDR2 YNFKEQ. V lost 1 base, J lost 3 bases, and 1 base stayed unmatched. CDR3 length: 15 residues. The CDR3 is CASSQAGGDTGELFF. The CDR3 DNA follows: TGTGCCAGCAGCCAAGCGGGGGGGGACACCGGGGAGCTGTTTTTT.

The J gene is TRBJ2-3, the V gene TRBV5-4; 14 nucleotides match TRBD2. V lost 0 bases and J lost 1; bases outside the gene matches: 4. The CDR3 contains 18 residues. Germline V gene data show CDR1 as SGHNT and CDR2 as YYREEE (reference sequence). The CDR3 DNA sequence: TGTGCCAGCAGCTTGGGGGGACTAGCGGGGGCCCGCACAGATACGCAGTATTTT. Its translation is CASSLGGLAGARTDTQYF.

This clone was detected only a few times. The chain has TRBV29-1 and TRBJ2-2; TRBD1 aligns across 7 bases. Germline V gives CDR1 SQVTM, CDR2 ANQGSEA. This CDR3 is 15 amino acids long. The ends lost 7 bases at V and 0 bases at J; junction bases unmatched: 8. The CDR3 loop reads CSGYDRASNTGELFF. The CDR3 DNA reads as TGCAGCGGGTACGACAGGGCATCGAACACCGGGGAGCTGTTTTTT.

The chain links TRBV7-6 to TRBJ2-2, with 10 bases aligning to TRBD1. Germline V gives CDR1 SGHVS, CDR2 FNYEAQ. V trimming: 2 bases; J trimming: 5 bases; junction bases outside the gene matches: 11. The CDR3 runs 18 residues. The CDR3 sequence: CASSLRRQGARVTGELFF. CDR3 coding DNA: TGTGCCAGCAGCTTAAGACGACAGGGGGCGCGAGTTACCGGGGAGCTGTTTTTT.

The chain is built from TRBV6-2 or TRBV6-3 and TRBJ2-7, with TRBD2 identical over 15 bases. Per the germline V gene, CDR1 is MNHEY and CDR2 is SVGEGT. The CDR3 sequence is 15 residues long. The V segment lost 5 bases and the J segment 2 bases; nucleotides outside the gene matches: 1. The CDR3 coding sequence is TGTGCCAGCAGTCGGACTAGCGGGGGGGCCTACGAGCAGTACTTC. This translates into CASSRTSGGAYEQYF.

The chain employs TRBV27 and TRBJ2-2, with D maybe TRBD2 (7 bases). Germline CDR1 reads MNHEY; CDR2 reads SMNVEV (reference sequence). V lost 2 bases and J lost 5, with 15 bases in between. CDR3 length: 16 residues. The CDR3 DNA is TGTGCCAGCAGTTTAATCGGGGGGCGCGGGACCGGGGAGCTGTTTTTT. This sequence encodes CASSLIGGRGTGELFF.

J is TRBJ1-1 and V is TRBV7-9, with D tentatively TRBD1 (6 bases). Trimming left V 5 bases short and J 2 bases short, with 18 bases between. CDR3 size: 16 residues. Germline CDR1 SEHNR, CDR2 FQNEAQ (reference sequence). CDR3 sequence: CASSILSGGANTEAFF. CDR3 DNA sequence: TGTGCCAGCAGCATACTGAGCGGGGGGGCAAACACTGAAGCTTTCTTT.

The J gene is TRBJ2-4, the V gene TRBV15, with D maybe TRBD1 (8 bases). V was pared by 1 base and J by 9 bases, with 16 bases between. This CDR3 region has 15 residues. From germline, CDR1 is LNHNV and CDR2 YYDKDF (reference sequence). CDR3 region: CATSRGEGTGLIQYF. The CDR3 bases are TGTGCCACCAGCAGAGGGGAGGGGACAGGTCTCATTCAGTACTTC.

This rearrangement joins TRBV20-1 to TRBJ2-1; TRBD1 matches 8 bases. The CDR3 totals 13 residues. Germline CDR1 is DFQATT and CDR2 is SNEGSKA (reference sequence). V was clipped by 6 bases and J by 5 bases; unmatched bases: 6. The CDR3 DNA is TGCAGTGCCAGTAGGACAGGGCACAATGAGCAGTTCTTC. It encodes CSASRTGHNEQFF.

The chain employs TRBV12-5 and TRBJ2-2; the match to TRBD2 covers 8 bases. CDR3 length equals 15 residues. V lost 4 bases, J lost 6 bases, and 7 bases stayed unmatched. CDR1 is LGHNT and CDR2 is FRNRAP in the germline V gene. The CDR3 loop reads CASGSGLVLAGELFF. DNA of the CDR3: TGTGCTAGTGGTTCGGGACTAGTTTTAGCCGGGGAGCTGTTTTTT.